This T cell receptor beta chain was obtained from a study of blood T cell repertoires in COVID-19. Overall study context: In each case, the material was cDNA or gDNA derived from T cells, B-cell-depleted T cells, or PBMCs.

The assay was immunoSEQ multiplex PCR, and TCRdb's table has in-frame clones only and misses some. The sample yields around 250,000 clones, 70% to 90% seen once. The clonotype was recovered from a woman aged 25 to 39 with acute COVID-19. Sequencing used PBMCs or T cells enriched from blood (not recorded which).

The CDR3 region is CASSLLADPGVDTQYF. The CDR3 DNA follows: TGTGCCAGCAGCTTATTAGCGGACCCCGGGGTGGATACGCAGTATTTT. The rearrangement links TRBV7-2 to TRBJ2-3, with D perhaps matching TRBD2 (6 bases). In germline, CDR1 is SGHTA, CDR2 FQGNSA. V was pared by 2 bases and J by 6 bases, with 18 bases between. This CDR3 spans 16 amino acids.